Listed here are 4 T cell receptor beta chains from one sample, sequenced in a study of shared clonotypes between healthy human individuals. The repertoire was sequenced with immunoSEQ multiplex PCR; TCRdb's copy has only in-frame clones and lacks some. The profile shows approximately 2.4 million clones, under 97% of them singletons. The specimen sequenced was naive CD4+ T cells sorted from blood. Subset specified: CD45RA+ positively selected. The receptor source for this set is a man aged 18 to 30 in good health.

The chain recombines TRBV7-2 with TRBJ2-5; no definite D call. The CDR3 spans 11 residues. V lost 10 bases, J lost 5 bases, and 11 bases lay in between. Germline assignment: CDR1 SGHTA and CDR2 FQGNSA. CDR3 protein: CATQGFETQYF. CDR3 DNA sequence: TGTGCCACCCAAGGGTTCGAGACCCAGTACTTC. Supplemented by reference TRBV7-2 and TRBJ2-5, the full variable domain reads GAGVSQSPSNKVTEKGKDVELRCDPISGHTALYWYRQSLGQGLEFLIYFQGNSAPDKSGLPSDRFSAERTGGSVSTLTIQRTQQEDSAVYLCATQGFETQYFGPGTRLLVL.

The chain employs TRBV29-1 and TRBJ2-1; D could derive from TRBD1 or TRBD2 (5 bases each). Germline V CDR1 and CDR2: SQVTM, ANQGSEA. The CDR3 loop spans 13 amino acids. Trimming stripped 7 bases from V and 12 bases from J, with 22 bases between. As DNA, the CDR3 is TGCAGCGCGGGGAGTTCGCTCGGACATCCGCAGTTCTTC. Encoded protein: CSAGSSLGHPQFF.

The gene calls are TRBV5-5 and TRBJ1-3; unclear D gene. The CDR3 runs to 14 residues. Trimming stripped 2 bases from V and 2 bases from J, with 8 bases between. From germline, CDR1 is SGHKS and CDR2 YYEKEE (reference sequence). For the CDR3, the DNA is TGTGCCAGCAGCTTACTAAACACTGGAAACACCATATATTTT. Encoded protein: CASSLLNTGNTIYF.

The chain is built from TRBV5-1 and TRBJ2-3; 9 bases are a match to TRBD1. The V and J ends lost 1 base and 4 bases, in that order; junction bases with no gene match: 4. Looked up from germline, CDR1 is SGHRS and CDR2 is YFSETQ. There are 15 residues in the CDR3. The CDR3 DNA sequence: TGCGCCAGCAGCTTGCGGGGACAGGGATCAGATACGCAGTATTTT. This gives the protein CASSLRGQGSDTQYF.